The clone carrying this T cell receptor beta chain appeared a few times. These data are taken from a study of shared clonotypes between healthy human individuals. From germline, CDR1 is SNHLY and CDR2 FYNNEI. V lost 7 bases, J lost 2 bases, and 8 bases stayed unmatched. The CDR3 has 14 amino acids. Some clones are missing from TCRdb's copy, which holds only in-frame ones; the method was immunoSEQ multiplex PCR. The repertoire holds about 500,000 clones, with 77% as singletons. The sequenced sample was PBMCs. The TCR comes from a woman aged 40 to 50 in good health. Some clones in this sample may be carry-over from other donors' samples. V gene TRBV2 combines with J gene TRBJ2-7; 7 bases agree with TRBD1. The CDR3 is CASITTGSTYEQYF. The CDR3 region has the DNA TGTGCCAGCATTACGACAGGGAGCACCTACGAGCAGTACTTC.